These 18 T cell receptor beta chains came from one sample sequenced in a study of blood T cell repertoires in COVID-19. Measured with immunoSEQ multiplex PCR; TCRdb has only the in-frame clones, and not every one. The sample holds under 400,000 clones, about 89% seen once. What was sequenced was PBMCs or T cells enriched from blood (not recorded which). Source of these receptors: a man in his forties or fifties in a cohort exposed to, infected with or recovered from COVID-19 (not recorded which).

CDR3 residues: CASSPRKTYNEQFF. CDR3 nucleotide sequence: TGTGCCAGCAGCCCGAGGAAAACCTACAATGAGCAGTTCTTC. The chain joins TRBV7-9 to TRBJ2-1; the D is unclear. The V gene lost 5 bases and the J gene lost 2 bases, with 10 bases spanning the gap. The germline V gene has CDR1 SEHNR and CDR2 FQNEAQ (reference sequence). CDR3 length: 14 residues.

The rearrangement links TRBV7-3 to TRBJ1-1; no reliable D call. Trimming stripped 2 bases from V and 0 bases from J, with 10 bases between. This CDR3 has 15 amino acids. CDR1 SGHTA and CDR2 FQGTGA come from the germline V gene. CDR3 amino acids: CASSLSYRMNTEAFF. The CDR3 DNA is TGTGCCAGCAGCTTATCTTACAGAATGAACACTGAAGCTTTCTTT.

The chain links TRBV19 to TRBJ2-7, with 15 bases fitting TRBD2. The CDR3 has 16 amino acids. Unmatched junction bases numbered 6, after V lost 4 bases and J lost 5 bases. The germline gives CDR1 LNHDA, CDR2 SQIVND (reference sequence). DNA for the CDR3: TGTGCCAGTAGTACTCCAGGACTAGCGGGAGGGCACGAGCAGTACTTC. Translated, it gives CASSTPGLAGGHEQYF.

The chain recombines TRBV15 with TRBJ2-5, with D perhaps TRBD1 (6 bases). This CDR3 has 14 residues. The germline V gene has CDR1 LNHNV and CDR2 YYDKDF (reference sequence). The germline V and J ends were trimmed by 6 bases and 4 bases, with 15 bases remaining between them. The CDR3: CATSGRGGGETQYF. CDR3 nucleotide sequence: TGTGCCACCAGTGGTAGAGGGGGTGGAGAGACCCAGTACTTC.

V is TRBV7-9 and J is TRBJ1-2; 8 positions match TRBD1. V lost 1 base to trimming and J lost 6 bases; unmatched junction nucleotides: 7. Germline CDR1 and CDR2: SEHNR and FQNEAQ (reference sequence). The CDR3 loop spans 15 amino acids. CDR3 protein: CASSLGPQGEDGYTF. CDR3 bases: TGTGCCAGCAGCTTAGGGCCACAGGGGGAAGATGGCTACACCTTC.

This chain joins TRBV7-2 and TRBJ2-3; tentative D call: TRBD2 (6 bases). Trimming stripped 4 bases from V and 4 bases from J, with 18 bases between. Germline V CDR1 and CDR2: SGHTA, FQGNSA. The CDR3 totals 16 residues. CDR3 DNA sequence: TGTGCCAGCAGCTCCTACGGGAGTGGGTCCCCAGATACGCAGTATTTT. It is translated as CASSSYGSGSPDTQYF.

This sequence joins TRBV10-1 and TRBJ2-1; possibly TRBD1 for D (5 bases). The germline V gene encodes CDR1 WNHNN and CDR2 SYGVQD (reference sequence). CDR3 length: 14 residues. V lost 3 bases and J 6 bases, leaving 12 bases between the germline ends. As DNA, the CDR3 is TGCGCCAGCAGTGATGGGAAAAGGGGCAATGAGCAGTTCTTC. This sequence encodes CASSDGKRGNEQFF.

This clone was seen a single time. The chain has TRBV27 and TRBJ1-4, with 8 bases that match TRBD1. This CDR3 region has 14 residues. CDR1 is MNHEY, CDR2 SMNVEV, per germline (reference sequence). Unmatched junction bases numbered 4, after V lost 3 bases and J lost 7 bases. CDR3 loop: CASSLRQGTEKLFF. CDR3 coding DNA: TGTGCCAGCAGTTTGAGACAGGGGACTGAAAAACTGTTTTTT.

The chain recombines TRBV9 with TRBJ2-1, with D possibly TRBD2 on 6 matching bases. Germline V gene sequence: CDR1 SGDLS, CDR2 YYNGEE. V lost 0 bases and J 5 bases, leaving 21 bases between the germline ends. The CDR3 length is 18 residues. CDR3 protein: CASSVGTTNNLLNNEQFF. The CDR3 DNA reads TGTGCCAGCAGCGTAGGGACTACGAACAACCTCCTGAACAATGAGCAGTTCTTC.

The count of this clone is one. The genes are TRBV5-8 and TRBJ1-6; D is undetermined. The V end was cut by 5 bases, the J end by 7 bases, with 16 bases between. Germline V gene sequence: CDR1 SGHTS, CDR2 YDEGEE. CDR3 length: 15 residues. The CDR3 spells CASRRDAGPNSPLHF. DNA for the CDR3: TGTGCCAGCAGGAGGGATGCGGGCCCAAATTCACCCCTCCACTTT.

This chain uses TRBV5-8 with TRBJ2-5; the D gene is possibly TRBD2 (5 bases). In germline, CDR1 is SGHTS, CDR2 YDEGEE. CDR3 length: 14 amino acids. Trimming left V 2 bases short and J 3 bases short, with 11 bases between. CDR3 residues: CASSFTPEEETQYF. CDR3 bases: TGTGCCAGCAGCTTTACACCGGAGGAAGAGACCCAGTACTTC.

The chain combines TRBV2 with TRBJ1-6, with 9 nucleotides matching TRBD1. The CDR3 extends over 14 amino acids. With V trimmed by 11 bases and J by 7 bases, 9 bases remained unmatched. Per the germline V gene, CDR1 is SNHLY and CDR2 is FYNNEI. DNA for the CDR3: TGTGCCGGGACCCGGGACAGGGACAATTCACCCCTCCACTTT. This gives the protein CAGTRDRDNSPLHF.

V and J are TRBV7-8 and TRBJ1-5, with TRBD1 matching over 7 bases. With V trimmed by 5 bases and J by 11 bases, 12 bases remained unmatched. Germline CDR1 is SGHVS and CDR2 is FQNEAQ. CDR3 length: 14 residues. CDR3 sequence reads: CASSLGGNLRTQHF. The CDR3 DNA is TGTGCCAGCAGCCTAGGGGGCAACCTTAGAACCCAGCATTTT. The whole variable domain, remainder taken from reference TRBV7-8 and TRBJ1-5, is GAGVSQSPRYKVAKRGQDVALRCDPISGHVSLFWYQQALGQGPEFLTYFQNEAQLDKSGLPSDRFFAERPEGSVSTLKIQRTQQEDSAVYLCASSLGGNLRTQHFGDGTRLSIL.

This chain connects TRBV5-4 to TRBJ1-3; D call uncertain. Germline V lookup: CDR1 SGHNT, CDR2 YYREEE (reference sequence). This CDR3 spans 16 amino acids. V lost 0 bases to trimming and J lost 4 bases, with 14 bases between them. CDR3 sequence reads: CASSLGPERPGNTIYF. In DNA form, the CDR3 reads TGTGCCAGCAGCTTGGGGCCGGAGAGACCGGGAAACACCATATATTTT.

V and J are TRBV28 and TRBJ1-3; D is unresolved. CDR3 length: 12 residues. From germline, CDR1 is MDHEN and CDR2 SYDVKM. Trimming took 5 bases from V and 9 from J, leaving 11 bases between them. CDR3 region: CASSPRRATIYF. Written as DNA, the CDR3 is TGTGCCAGCAGTCCCCGGCGGGCCACCATATATTTT.

This clone was observed a few times. The CDR3 DNA reads TGTGCCAGTAGTCCAGGACTAGCGGGAGCAGGAGATACGCAGTATTTT. Its translation: CASSPGLAGAGDTQYF. This chain uses TRBV19 with TRBJ2-3, with TRBD2 matching over 13 bases. From germline, CDR1 is LNHDA and CDR2 SQIVND (reference sequence). This CDR3 has 16 residues. The V segment lost 5 bases and the J segment 5 bases; nucleotides outside the gene matches: 7.

The rearrangement uses TRBV19 and TRBJ1-2; tentatively, D is TRBD1 (5 bases). The CDR3 consists of 12 residues. Germline values: CDR1 LNHDA, CDR2 SQIVND (reference sequence). Trimming left V 7 bases short and J 2 bases short, with 8 bases between. The CDR3 loop reads CASTEGNYGYTF. CDR3 DNA: TGTGCCAGTACGGAGGGGAACTATGGCTACACCTTC.

This rearrangement joins TRBV10-3 to TRBJ2-7; 10 bases fit TRBD1. The V gene end was trimmed by 6 bases and the J gene end by 2 bases; junction bases not matched to a gene: 7. This CDR3 has 15 residues. Germline assignment: CDR1 ENHRY and CDR2 SYGVKD. CDR3 in amino acids: CAIREGQGGAYEQYF. CDR3 sequence (DNA): TGTGCCATCAGAGAAGGACAGGGGGGGGCCTACGAGCAGTACTTC.